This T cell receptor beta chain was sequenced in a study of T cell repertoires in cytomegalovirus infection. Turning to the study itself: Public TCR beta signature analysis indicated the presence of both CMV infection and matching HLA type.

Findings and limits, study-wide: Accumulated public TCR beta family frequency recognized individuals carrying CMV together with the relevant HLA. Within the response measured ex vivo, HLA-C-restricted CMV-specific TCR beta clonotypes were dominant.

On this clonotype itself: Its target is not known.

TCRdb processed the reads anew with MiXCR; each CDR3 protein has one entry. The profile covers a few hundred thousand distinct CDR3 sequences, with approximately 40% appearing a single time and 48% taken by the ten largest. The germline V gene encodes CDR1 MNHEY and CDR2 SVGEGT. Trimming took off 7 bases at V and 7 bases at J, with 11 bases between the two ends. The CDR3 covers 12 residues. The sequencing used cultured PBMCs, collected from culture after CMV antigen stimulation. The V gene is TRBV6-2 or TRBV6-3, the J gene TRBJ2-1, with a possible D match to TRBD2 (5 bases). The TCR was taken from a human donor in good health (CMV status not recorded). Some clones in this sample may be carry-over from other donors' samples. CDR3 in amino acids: CASKDSQNEQFF. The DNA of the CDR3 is TGTGCCAGCAAGGACTCACAGAATGAGCAGTTCTTC.